This T cell receptor beta chain appears in the sequencing data of a study of T cell responses to AZD1222 COVID-19 vaccine. Whole-study results and caveats: The study found Spike-specific TCR breadth and depth rose after two AZD1222 doses.

Remarks on this clone: As yet, its antigen is unknown.

The V gene's germline CDR1 is LNHDA and CDR2 SQIVND (reference sequence). Trimming removed 2 bases from V and 2 bases from J; junction bases left unmatched: 2. The CDR3 consists of 14 residues. Sequenced by immunoSEQ multiplex PCR; TCRdb stores in-frame clones only, minus some. Found here are 150,000 to 250,000 clones, approximately 90% of them singletons; the top ten hold about 3.5%. The chain combines TRBV19 with TRBJ2-7; TRBD2 matches 8 bases. The material was peripheral blood, obtained 28 days after the second AZD1222 dose. The receptor was isolated from an adult who received the AZD1222 COVID-19 vaccine. The CDR3 coding sequence is TGTGCCAGTAGTATAACGGGAGGGGCCTACGAGCAGTACTTC. Its translation is CASSITGGAYEQYF. The whole variable domain, filled in from reference TRBV19 and TRBJ2-7, reads DGGITQSPKYLFRKEGQNVTLSCEQNLNHDAMYWYRQDPGQGLRLIYYSQIVNDFQKGDIAEGYSVSREKKESFPLTVTSAQKNPTAFYLCASSITGGAYEQYFGPGTRLTVT.